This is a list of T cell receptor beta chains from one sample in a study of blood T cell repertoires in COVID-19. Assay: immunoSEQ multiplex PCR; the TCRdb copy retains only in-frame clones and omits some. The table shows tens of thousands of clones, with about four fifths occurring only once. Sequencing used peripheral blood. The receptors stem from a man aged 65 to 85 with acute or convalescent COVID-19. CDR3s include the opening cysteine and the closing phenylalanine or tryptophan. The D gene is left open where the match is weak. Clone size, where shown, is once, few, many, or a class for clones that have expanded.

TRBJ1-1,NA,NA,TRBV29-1,CSVRMGETEAFF,TGCAGCGTGCGGATGGGAGAAACTGAAGCTTTCTTT
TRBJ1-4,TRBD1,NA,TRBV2,CASSGVGQSTNEKLFF,TGTGCCAGCAGTGGTGTGGGACAGTCAACTAATGAAAAACTGTTTTTT
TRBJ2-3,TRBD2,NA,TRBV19,CASQRESGPTDTQYF,TGTGCCAGCCAGCGGGAAAGTGGGCCCACAGATACGCAGTATTTT
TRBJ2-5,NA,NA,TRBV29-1,CSVVPRLVRETQYF,TGCAGCGTTGTACCGAGACTAGTGCGAGAGACCCAGTACTTC
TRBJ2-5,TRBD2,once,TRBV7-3,CASSPGGLQETQYF,TGTGCCAGCAGTCCGGGAGGGCTCCAAGAGACCCAGTACTTC
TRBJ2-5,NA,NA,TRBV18,CASSKGFQETQYF,TGTGCCAGCTCCAAGGGGTTCCAAGAGACCCAGTACTTC
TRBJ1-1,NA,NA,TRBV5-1,CASNEGLGTFF,TGCGCCAGCAACGAGGGCCTAGGGACTTTCTTT
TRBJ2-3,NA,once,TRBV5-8,CASSLTGTPYGTDTQYF,TGTGCCAGCAGCTTAACCGGGACACCTTATGGTACAGATACGCAGTATTTT
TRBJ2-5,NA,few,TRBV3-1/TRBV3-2,CASSQNPGRYGGTQYF,TGTGCCAGCAGCCAAAACCCGGGGAGATATGGCGGGACCCAGTACTTC
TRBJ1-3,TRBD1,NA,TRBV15,CATSRGGRSGGGNTIYF,TGTGCCACCAGCAGAGGCGGGAGGTCAGGGGGTGGAAACACCATATATTTT
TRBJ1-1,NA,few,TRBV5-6,CASSEGDTEAFF,TGTGCCAGCAGCGAGGGGGACACTGAAGCTTTCTTT
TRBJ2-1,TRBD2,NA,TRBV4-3,CASSQGLAGIYNEQFF,TGCGCCAGCAGCCAAGGGCTAGCGGGAATCTACAATGAGCAGTTCTTC
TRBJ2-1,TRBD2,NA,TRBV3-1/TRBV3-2,CASSQGGREGFF,TGTGCCAGCAGCCAAGGCGGGAGGGAAGGGTTCTTC
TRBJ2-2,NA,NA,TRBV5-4,CASSPKILDGELFF,TGTGCCAGCAGCCCGAAGATTTTAGACGGGGAGCTGTTTTTT
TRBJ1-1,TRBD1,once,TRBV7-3,CASSGTDRGNTEAFF,TGTGCCAGCAGCGGGACAGACAGGGGAAATACTGAAGCTTTCTTT
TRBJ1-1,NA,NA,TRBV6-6,CATTDSLNTEAFF,TGTGCCACTACGGACAGCTTAAACACTGAAGCTTTCTTT
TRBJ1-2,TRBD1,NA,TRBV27,CASRGQNYGYTF,TGTGCCAGCAGGGGACAGAACTATGGCTACACCTTC
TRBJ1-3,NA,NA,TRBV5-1,CASSLIQGTGNTIYF,TGCGCCAGCAGCTTGATACAGGGTACTGGAAACACCATATATTTT
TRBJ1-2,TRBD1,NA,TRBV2,CASRESGGPRNYGYTF,TGTGCCAGCAGGGAGTCAGGGGGACCGAGGAACTATGGCTACACCTTC
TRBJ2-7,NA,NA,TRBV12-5,CASGLGEDYAQYF,TGTGCTAGTGGTTTGGGGGAAGACTACGCGCAGTACTTC
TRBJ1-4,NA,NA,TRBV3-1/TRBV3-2,CASSQVRGHEKLFF,TGTGCCAGCAGCCAAGTCAGGGGACATGAAAAACTGTTTTTT
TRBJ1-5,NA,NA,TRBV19,CASSMGASNQPQHF,TGTGCCAGTAGTATGGGGGCTAGCAATCAGCCCCAGCATTTT
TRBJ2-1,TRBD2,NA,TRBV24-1,CATSDPVTSGGNEQFF,TGTGCCACCAGTGACCCGGTCACTAGCGGGGGCAATGAGCAGTTCTTC
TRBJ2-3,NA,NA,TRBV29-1,CSVGGGGRSTDTQYF,TGCAGCGTAGGAGGGGGCGGGAGGAGCACAGATACGCAGTATTTT
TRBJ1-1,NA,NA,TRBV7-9,CASSLDGYTEAFF,TGTGCCAGCAGCTTAGACGGTTATACTGAAGCTTTCTTT
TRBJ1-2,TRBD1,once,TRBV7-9,CASSLTSGTGSHGYTF,TGTGCCAGCAGCTTAACTTCCGGGACAGGGTCCCATGGCTACACCTTC
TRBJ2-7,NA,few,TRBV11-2,CASSPQGGLPREQYF,TGTGCCAGCAGCCCCCAGGGGGGTTTACCTCGCGAGCAGTACTTC
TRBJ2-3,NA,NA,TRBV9,CASSVDLAPSTDTQYF,TGTGCCAGCAGCGTAGATCTAGCGCCGAGCACAGATACGCAGTATTTT
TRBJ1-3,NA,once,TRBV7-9,CASSSTLDGGRNTIYF,TGTGCCAGCAGTTCGACCTTGGATGGCGGCCGAAACACCATATATTTT
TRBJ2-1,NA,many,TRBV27,CASNSLGVNEQFF,TGTGCCAGCAACAGCCTAGGGGTCAATGAGCAGTTCTTC
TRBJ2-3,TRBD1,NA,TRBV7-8,CASSLEGIRGRRRTTDTQYF,TGTGCCAGCAGCTTAGAGGGCATTAGGGGGCGGCGCAGGACGACAGATACGCAGTATTTT
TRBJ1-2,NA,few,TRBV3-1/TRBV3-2,CASSQDRNRAGYTF,TGTGCCAGCAGCCAAGATAGGAACAGGGCTGGCTACACCTTC
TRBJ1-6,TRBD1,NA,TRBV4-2,CASSQRGQGAGRSLHF,TGTGCCAGCAGCCAGCGAGGACAGGGGGCCGGACGGTCCCTCCACTTT
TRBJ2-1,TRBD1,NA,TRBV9,CASSVSGTGVDEQFF,TGTGCCAGCAGCGTCTCCGGGACAGGGGTGGATGAGCAGTTCTTC
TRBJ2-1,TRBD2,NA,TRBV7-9,CASSLGTGTSLLMSAQFF,TGTGCCAGCAGCTTAGGGACCGGGACTAGCCTGCTAATGTCTGCGCAGTTCTTC
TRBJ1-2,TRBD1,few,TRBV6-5,CASRDRENYGYTF,TGTGCCAGCAGGGACAGGGAAAACTATGGCTACACCTTC
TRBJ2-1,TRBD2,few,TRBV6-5,CASSYKAGGLEQFF,TGTGCCAGCAGTTACAAGGCGGGAGGTCTTGAGCAGTTCTTC
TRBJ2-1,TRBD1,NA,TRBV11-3,CASSLGGDRYNEQFF,TGTGCCAGCAGCTTAGGAGGGGACAGGTACAATGAGCAGTTCTTC
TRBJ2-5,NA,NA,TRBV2,CASSETEQETQYF,TGTGCCAGCAGTGAGACAGAGCAAGAGACCCAGTACTTC
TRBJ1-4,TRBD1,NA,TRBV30,CACRRQGREKLFF,TGTGCCTGCCGACGACAGGGACGGGAGAAACTGTTTTTT
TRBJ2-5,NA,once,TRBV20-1,CSASVGVQETQYF,TGCAGTGCTAGTGTAGGGGTTCAGGAGACCCAGTACTTC
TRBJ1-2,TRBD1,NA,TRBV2,CASSDRAVLFNYGYTF,TGTGCCAGCTCTGACAGGGCAGTACTATTTAACTATGGCTACACCTTC
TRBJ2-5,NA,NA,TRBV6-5,CASRLPSKETQYF,TGTGCCAGCAGGCTGCCCAGTAAAGAGACCCAGTACTTC
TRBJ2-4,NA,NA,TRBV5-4,CASSLGLQGGVGNIQYF,TGTGCCAGCAGCTTGGGCCTACAGGGTGGAGTAGGAAACATTCAGTACTTC
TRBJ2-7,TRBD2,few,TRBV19,CASSSSPAGVYEQYF,TGTGCCAGTAGTTCGTCCCCCGCGGGAGTTTACGAGCAGTACTTC
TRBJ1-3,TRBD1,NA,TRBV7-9,CASSLASGGKAGNTIYF,TGTGCCAGCAGCTTAGCCTCAGGGGGAAAGGCTGGAAACACCATATATTTT
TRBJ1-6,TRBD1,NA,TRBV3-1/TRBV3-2,CASMPRGTYNSPLHF,TGTGCCAGCATGCCCAGGGGGACCTATAATTCACCCCTCCACTTT
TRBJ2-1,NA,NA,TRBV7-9,CASSPIGGPHNEQFF,TGTGCCAGCAGCCCGATAGGTGGGCCCCACAATGAGCAGTTCTTC
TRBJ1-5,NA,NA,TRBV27,CASMIKWRQSNQPQHF,TGTGCCAGCATGATCAAATGGAGGCAGAGCAATCAGCCCCAGCATTTT
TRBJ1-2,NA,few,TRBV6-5,CASSRQAYYGYTF,TGTGCCAGCAGTCGACAGGCCTACTATGGCTACACCTTC
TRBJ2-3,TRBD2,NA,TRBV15,CATSGTSGRPSTDTQYF,TGTGCCACCAGCGGGACTAGCGGGAGACCCAGCACAGATACGCAGTATTTT
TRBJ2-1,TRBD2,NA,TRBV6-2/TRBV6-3,CASSYPTPSGRNEQFF,TGTGCCAGCAGTTACCCCACGCCTAGCGGGAGAAATGAGCAGTTCTTC
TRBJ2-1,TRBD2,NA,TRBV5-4,CASRGGETFRNNEQFF,TGTGCCAGCAGGGGGGGGGAGACTTTCCGAAACAATGAGCAGTTCTTC
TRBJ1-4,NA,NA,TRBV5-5,CASSLELISQGIATNEKLFF,TGTGCCAGCAGCTTGGAGCTAATTAGCCAGGGGATTGCAACTAATGAAAAACTGTTTTTT
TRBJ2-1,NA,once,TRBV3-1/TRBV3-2,CASSQAGEYNEQFF,TGTGCCAGCAGCCAAGCTGGAGAGTACAATGAGCAGTTCTTC
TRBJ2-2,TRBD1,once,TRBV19,CASSPLLRGPNTGELFF,TGTGCCAGTAGCCCTCTATTGAGGGGGCCGAACACCGGGGAGCTGTTTTTT
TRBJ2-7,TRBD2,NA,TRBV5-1,CARSWGEAGGYEQYF,TGCGCCCGCAGCTGGGGGGAGGCGGGGGGCTACGAGCAGTACTTC